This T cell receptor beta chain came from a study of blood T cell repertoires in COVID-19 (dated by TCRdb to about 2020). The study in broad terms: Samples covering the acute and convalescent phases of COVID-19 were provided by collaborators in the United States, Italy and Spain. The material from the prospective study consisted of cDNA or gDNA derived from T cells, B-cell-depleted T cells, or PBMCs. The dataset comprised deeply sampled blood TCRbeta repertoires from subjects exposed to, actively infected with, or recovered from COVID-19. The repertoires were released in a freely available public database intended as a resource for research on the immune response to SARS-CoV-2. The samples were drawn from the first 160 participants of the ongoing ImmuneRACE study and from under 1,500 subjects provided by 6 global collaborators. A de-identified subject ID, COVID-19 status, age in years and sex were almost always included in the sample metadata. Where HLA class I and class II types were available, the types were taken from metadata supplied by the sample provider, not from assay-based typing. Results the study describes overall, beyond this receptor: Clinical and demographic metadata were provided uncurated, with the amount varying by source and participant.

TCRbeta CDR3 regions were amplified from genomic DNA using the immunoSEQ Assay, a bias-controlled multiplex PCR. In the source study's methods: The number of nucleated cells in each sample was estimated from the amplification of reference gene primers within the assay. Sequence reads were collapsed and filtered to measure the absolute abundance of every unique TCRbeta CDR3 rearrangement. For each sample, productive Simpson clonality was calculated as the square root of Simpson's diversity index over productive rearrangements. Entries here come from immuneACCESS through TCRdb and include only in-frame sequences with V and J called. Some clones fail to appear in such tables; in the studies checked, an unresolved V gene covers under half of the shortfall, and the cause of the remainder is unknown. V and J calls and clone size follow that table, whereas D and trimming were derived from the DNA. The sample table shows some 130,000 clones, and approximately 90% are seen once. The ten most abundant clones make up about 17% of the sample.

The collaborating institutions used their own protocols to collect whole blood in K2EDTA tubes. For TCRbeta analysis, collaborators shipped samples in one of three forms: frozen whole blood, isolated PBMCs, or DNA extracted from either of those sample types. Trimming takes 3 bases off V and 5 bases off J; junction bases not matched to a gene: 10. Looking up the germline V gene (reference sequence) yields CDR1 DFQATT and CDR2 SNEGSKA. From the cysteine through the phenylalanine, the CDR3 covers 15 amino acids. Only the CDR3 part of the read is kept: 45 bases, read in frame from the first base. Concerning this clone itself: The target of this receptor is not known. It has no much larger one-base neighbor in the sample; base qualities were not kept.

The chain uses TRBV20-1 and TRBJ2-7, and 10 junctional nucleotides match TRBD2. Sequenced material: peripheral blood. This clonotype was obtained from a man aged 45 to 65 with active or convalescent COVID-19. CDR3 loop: CSASIPSGGSNEQYF. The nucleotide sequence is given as TGCAGTGCTAGTATTCCTAGCGGGGGTTCCAACGAGCAGTACTTC.